This is a list of T cell receptor beta chains from one sample in a study of identifying expanded T cells in peripheral blood. Sequenced by immunoSEQ multiplex PCR; TCRdb stores in-frame clones only, minus some. This table has roughly 100,000 clones, 70% to 90% appearing once. What was sequenced was blood. The receptors originated from a person aged 18 to 75 in good health. Both conserved end residues are part of each CDR3. The D gene is left open where the match is weak.

V gene	J gene	D gene	CDR3 protein
TRBV10-3	TRBJ1-1	-	CAISVDGTEAFF
TRBV10-3	TRBJ2-1	TRBD2	CAISEGLAGGYNEQFF
TRBV6-1	TRBJ1-2	-	CASRRGVNYGYTF
TRBV29-1	TRBJ1-2	-	CSVEDRQVSDYTF
TRBV7-3	TRBJ2-3	-	CASSLSSAAPSTDTQYF
TRBV5-6	TRBJ2-5	-	CASSLYGAQETQYF
TRBV7-2	TRBJ2-3	TRBD1	CASSPPGTGTDTQYF
TRBV28	TRBJ1-2	-	CASSLWGQGYTF
TRBV6-4	TRBJ2-2	-	CASSPTRNTGELFF
TRBV14	TRBJ2-7	TRBD1	CASSLGQGIEQYF
TRBV29-1	TRBJ1-5	-	CSVEGGQRGLQHF
TRBV5-1	TRBJ1-2	TRBD1	CASSLGTGGANYGYTF
TRBV6-5	TRBJ2-1	-	CASRLERGHYNEQFF
TRBV5-1	TRBJ2-5	TRBD2	CASSFATPGGQETQYF
TRBV4-1	TRBJ2-3	-	CASSRAEFSDTQYF
TRBV9	TRBJ1-2	TRBD1	CASSAPETGMLVGYTF
TRBV5-1	TRBJ2-1	TRBD2	CASRTSGRPSSYNEQFF
TRBV5-4	TRBJ2-7	-	CASSLVGPTPGNEQYF
TRBV7-9	TRBJ2-7	-	CASSLEGLLGEQYF
TRBV7-8	TRBJ2-1	TRBD2	CASSPGLAGVGNEQFF
TRBV5-1	TRBJ2-1	-	CASSLEAVDEQFF
TRBV6-5	TRBJ1-5	TRBD1	CASSSGTGRLNQPQHF
TRBV7-6	TRBJ2-1	TRBD1	CASSLADRGNNEQFF
TRBV7-6	TRBJ1-3	-	CASSQLAGSTGNTIYF
TRBV5-4	TRBJ2-5	TRBD2	CASSFRTSGGQETQYF
TRBV10-2	TRBJ2-1	TRBD2	CASGSGRNVNEQFF
TRBV7-3	TRBJ2-1	-	CASSLTFLAGYNEQFF
TRBV19	TRBJ1-2	TRBD1	CASRGQEKRTYYGYTF
TRBV6-7	TRBJ1-2	-	CASKQGPNYGYTF
TRBV9	TRBJ1-1	TRBD1	CASSVGRGDIEAFF
TRBV28	TRBJ2-1	TRBD1	CASSSSGQENEQFF
TRBV28	TRBJ2-3	-	CASSPGPTDTQYF
TRBV7-2	TRBJ1-1	-	CASSLAAHINTEAFF